This T cell receptor (beta chain) appears in the sequencing data of a study of post-analysis software for immune sequencing data. Study details: Both relapsing-remitting and secondary progressive multiple sclerosis featured among the disease courses, as did progressive-relapsing multiple sclerosis. Study-level points and caveats: Among multiple sclerosis patients, normalized Chao1 diversity was significantly below that of controls. There were four or five TRBV segments more frequent in patients than controls, and TRBV5-6, TRBV5-1 and TRBV20-1 were among them. Same-batch samples co-clustered strongly by F measure.

As for this clonotype: The target antigen is unknown.

Trimming cost V 1 base and J 3 bases; bases outside gene matches: 7. CDR1 KGHSH and CDR2 LQKENI come from the germline V gene. The CDR3 has 17 residues. The TCR beta cDNA libraries contained unique molecular identifiers. With roughly 0.85 to 11 million T cells as the source, some 510,000 cDNA molecules resulted. TCRdb re-called the PCR reads with MiXCR, one entry per CDR3 protein. The data contain approximately 770,000 distinct CDR3 sequences, 46% of them singletons. This sequence originates from a girl aged 5-17 years with multiple sclerosis. Sample: blood. J is TRBJ2-3 and V is TRBV18, with 10 bases identical to TRBD2. The CDR3 is CASSPHGTSARTDTQYF. For the CDR3, the DNA is TGTGCCAGCTCACCACACGGGACTAGCGCACGGACAGATACGCAGTATTTT. Complete variable domain (other parts from reference TRBV18 and TRBJ2-3): NAGVMQNPRHLVRRRGQEARLRCSPMKGHSHVYWYRQLPEEGLKFMVYLQKENIIDESGMPKERFSAEFPKEGPSILRIQQVVRGDSAAYFCASSPHGTSARTDTQYFGPGTRLTVL.